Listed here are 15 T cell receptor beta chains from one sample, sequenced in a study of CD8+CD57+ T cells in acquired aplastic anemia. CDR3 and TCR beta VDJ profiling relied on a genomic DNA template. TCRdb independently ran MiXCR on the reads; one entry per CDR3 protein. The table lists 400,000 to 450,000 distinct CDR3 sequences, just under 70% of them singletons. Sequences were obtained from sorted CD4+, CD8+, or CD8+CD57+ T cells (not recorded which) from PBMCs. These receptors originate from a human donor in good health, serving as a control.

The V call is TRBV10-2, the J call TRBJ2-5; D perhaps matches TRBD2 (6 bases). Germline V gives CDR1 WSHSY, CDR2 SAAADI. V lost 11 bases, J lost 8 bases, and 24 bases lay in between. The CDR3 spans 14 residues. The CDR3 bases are TGCGCCGTCAGTGAGTCGACGGGGGACCTTACCCAGTACTTC. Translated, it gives CAVSESTGDLTQYF.

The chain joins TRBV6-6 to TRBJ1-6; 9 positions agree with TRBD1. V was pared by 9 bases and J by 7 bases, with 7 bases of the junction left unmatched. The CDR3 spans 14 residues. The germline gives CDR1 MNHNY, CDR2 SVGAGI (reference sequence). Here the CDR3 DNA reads TGTGCCAGTAGCCAACAGGGGGCGAATTCACCCCTCCACTTT. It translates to CASSQQGANSPLHF.

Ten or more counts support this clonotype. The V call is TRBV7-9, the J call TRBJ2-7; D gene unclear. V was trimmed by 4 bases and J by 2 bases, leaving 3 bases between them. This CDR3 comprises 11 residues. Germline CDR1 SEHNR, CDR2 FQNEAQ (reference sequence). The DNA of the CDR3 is TGTGCCAGCAGCTCAGCCTACGAGCAGTACTTC. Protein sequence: CASSSAYEQYF. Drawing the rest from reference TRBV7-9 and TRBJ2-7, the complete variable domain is DTGVSQNPRHKITKRGQNVTFRCDPISEHNRLYWYRQTLGQGPEFLTYFQNEAQLEKSRLLSDRFSAERPKGSFSTLEIQRTEQGDSAMYLCASSSAYEQYFGPGTRLTVT.

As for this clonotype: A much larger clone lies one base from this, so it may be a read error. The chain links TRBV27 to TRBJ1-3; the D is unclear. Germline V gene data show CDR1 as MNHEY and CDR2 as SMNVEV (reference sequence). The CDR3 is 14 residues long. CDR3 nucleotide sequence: TGTGCCAGCAGCCGACTGGACTCTGGAAACACCGTATATTTT. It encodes CASSRLDSGNTVYF.

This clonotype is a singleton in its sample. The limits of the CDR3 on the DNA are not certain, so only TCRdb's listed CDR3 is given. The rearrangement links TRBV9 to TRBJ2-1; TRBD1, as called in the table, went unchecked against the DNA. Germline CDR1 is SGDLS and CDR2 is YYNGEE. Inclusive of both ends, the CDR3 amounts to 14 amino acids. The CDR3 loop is CASSVGTGTRQFFF.

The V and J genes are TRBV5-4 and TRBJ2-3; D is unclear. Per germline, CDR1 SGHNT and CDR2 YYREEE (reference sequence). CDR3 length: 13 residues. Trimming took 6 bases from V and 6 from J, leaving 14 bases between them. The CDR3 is CASTIGNTDTQYF. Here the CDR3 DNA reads TGTGCCAGCACTATTGGGAATACCGATACGCAGTATTTT.

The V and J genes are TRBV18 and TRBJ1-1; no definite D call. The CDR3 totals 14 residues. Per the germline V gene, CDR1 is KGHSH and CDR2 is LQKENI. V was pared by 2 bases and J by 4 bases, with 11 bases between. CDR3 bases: TGTGCCAGCTCACCAGACCCAAGAAGCACTGAAGCTTTCTTT. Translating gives CASSPDPRSTEAFF. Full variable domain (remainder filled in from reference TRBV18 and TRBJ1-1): NAGVMQNPRHLVRRRGQEARLRCSPMKGHSHVYWYRQLPEEGLKFMVYLQKENIIDESGMPKERFSAEFPKEGPSILRIQQVVRGDSAAYFCASSPDPRSTEAFFGQGTRLTVV.

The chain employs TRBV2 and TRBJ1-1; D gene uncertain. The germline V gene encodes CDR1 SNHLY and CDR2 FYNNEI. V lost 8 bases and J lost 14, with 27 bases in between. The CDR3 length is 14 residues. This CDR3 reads CASVRTRWETQYFF. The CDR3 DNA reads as TGTGCCAGCGTACGGACTCGTTGGGAGACCCAGTACTTCTTT.

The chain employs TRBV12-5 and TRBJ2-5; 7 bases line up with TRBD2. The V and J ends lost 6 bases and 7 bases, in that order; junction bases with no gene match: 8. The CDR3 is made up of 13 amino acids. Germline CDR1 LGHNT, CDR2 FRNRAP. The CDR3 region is CASGLGKRGTQYF. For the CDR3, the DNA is TGTGCTAGTGGCCTCGGGAAGCGGGGGACCCAGTACTTC.

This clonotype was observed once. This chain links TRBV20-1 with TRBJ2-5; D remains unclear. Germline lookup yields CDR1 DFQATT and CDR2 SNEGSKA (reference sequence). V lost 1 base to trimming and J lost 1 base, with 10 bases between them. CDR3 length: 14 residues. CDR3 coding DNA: TGCAGTGCTAGAGTCTCCCTAGTCCAAGAGACCCAGTACTTC. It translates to CSARVSLVQETQYF.

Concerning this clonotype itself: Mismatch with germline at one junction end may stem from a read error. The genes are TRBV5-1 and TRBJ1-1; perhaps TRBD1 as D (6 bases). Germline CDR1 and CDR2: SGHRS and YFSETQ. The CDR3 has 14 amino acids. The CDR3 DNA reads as TGTGCCAGCAGCTCACACAGGGAGTGGACTGAAGCTTTCTTT. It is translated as CASSSHREWTEAFF.

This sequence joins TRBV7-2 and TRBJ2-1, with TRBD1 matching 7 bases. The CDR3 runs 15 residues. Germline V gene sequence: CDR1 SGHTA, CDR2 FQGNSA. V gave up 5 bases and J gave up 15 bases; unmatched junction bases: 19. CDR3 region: CASSERQGSNSQLFF. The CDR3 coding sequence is TGTGCCAGCAGCGAACGACAGGGTTCTAATTCACAGCTGTTCTTC.

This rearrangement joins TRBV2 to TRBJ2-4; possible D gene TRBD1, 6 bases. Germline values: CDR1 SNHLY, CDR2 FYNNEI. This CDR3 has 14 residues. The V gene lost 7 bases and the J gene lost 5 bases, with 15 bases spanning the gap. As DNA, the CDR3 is TGTGCCAGCACCGCCAGGGCAGGGGAAAACATTCAGTACTTC. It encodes CASTARAGENIQYF.

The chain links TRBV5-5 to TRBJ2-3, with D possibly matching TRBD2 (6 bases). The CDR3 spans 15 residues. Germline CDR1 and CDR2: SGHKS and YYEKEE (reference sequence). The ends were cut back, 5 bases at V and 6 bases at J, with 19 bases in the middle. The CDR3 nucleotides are TGTGCCAGCAGTGCACTGACGGGAGCGGGTGATACGCAGTATTTT. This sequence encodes CASSALTGAGDTQYF.

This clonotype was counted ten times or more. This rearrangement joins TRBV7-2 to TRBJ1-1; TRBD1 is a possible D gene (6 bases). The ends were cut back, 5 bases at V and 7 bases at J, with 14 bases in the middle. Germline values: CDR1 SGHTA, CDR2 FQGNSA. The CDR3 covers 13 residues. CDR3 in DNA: TGTGCCAGCAGCCCCTTCCCCAGGGGTGAAGCTTTCTTT. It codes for CASSPFPRGEAFF.